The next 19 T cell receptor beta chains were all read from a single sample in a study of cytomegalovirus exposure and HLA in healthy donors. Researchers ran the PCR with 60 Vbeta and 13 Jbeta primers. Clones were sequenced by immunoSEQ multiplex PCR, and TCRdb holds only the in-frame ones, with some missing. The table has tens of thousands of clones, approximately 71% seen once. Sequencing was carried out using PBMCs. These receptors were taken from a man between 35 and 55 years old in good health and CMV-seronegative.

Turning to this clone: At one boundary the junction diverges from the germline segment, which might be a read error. CDR3 sequence: CASSLGRLQYGYTF. The CDR3 DNA reads TGTGCCAGCAGTTTGGGACGGCTACAGTATGGCTACACCTTC. The V and J genes are TRBV5-6 and TRBJ1-2; D is perhaps TRBD1 (5 bases). Germline CDR1 SGHDT, CDR2 YYEEEE. This CDR3 contains 14 residues. Filled out from reference TRBV5-6 and TRBJ1-2, the complete variable domain reads DAGVTQSPTHLIKTRGQQVTLRCSPKSGHDTVSWYQQALGQGPQFIFQYYEEEERQRGNFPDRFSGHQFPNYSSELNVNALLLGDSALYLCASSLGRLQYGYTFGSGTRLTVV.

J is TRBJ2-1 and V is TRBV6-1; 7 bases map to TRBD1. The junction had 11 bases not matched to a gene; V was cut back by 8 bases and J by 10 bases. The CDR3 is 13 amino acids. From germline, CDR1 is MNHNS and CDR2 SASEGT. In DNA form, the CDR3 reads TGTGCCAGCGGGAGACAGGGAATGGGGGAGCAGTTCTTC. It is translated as CASGRQGMGEQFF.

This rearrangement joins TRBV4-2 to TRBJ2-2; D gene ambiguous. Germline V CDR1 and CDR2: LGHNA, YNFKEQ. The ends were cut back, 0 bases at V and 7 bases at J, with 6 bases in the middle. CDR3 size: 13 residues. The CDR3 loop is CASSQDLGGELFF. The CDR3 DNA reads TGTGCCAGCAGCCAAGATCTCGGCGGGGAGCTGTTTTTT.

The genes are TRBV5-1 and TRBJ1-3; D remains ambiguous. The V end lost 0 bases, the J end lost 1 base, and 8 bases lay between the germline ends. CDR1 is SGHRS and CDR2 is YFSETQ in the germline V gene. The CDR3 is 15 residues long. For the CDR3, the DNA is TGCGCCAGCAGCTTGGCGGGTTTTTCTGGAAACACCATATATTTT. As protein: CASSLAGFSGNTIYF.

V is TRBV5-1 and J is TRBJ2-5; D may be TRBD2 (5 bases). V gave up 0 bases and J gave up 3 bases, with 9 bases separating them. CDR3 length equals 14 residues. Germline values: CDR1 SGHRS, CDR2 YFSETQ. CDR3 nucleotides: TGCGCCAGCAGCTTGGCTCTAGCAGAAGAGACCCAGTACTTC. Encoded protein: CASSLALAEETQYF.

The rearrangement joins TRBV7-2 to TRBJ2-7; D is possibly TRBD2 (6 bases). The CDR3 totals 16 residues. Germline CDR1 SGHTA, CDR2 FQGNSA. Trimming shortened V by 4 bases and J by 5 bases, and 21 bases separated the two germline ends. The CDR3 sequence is CASSSLGMGRRNEQYF. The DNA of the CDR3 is TGTGCCAGCAGCTCCCTGGGAATGGGGAGGCGGAACGAGCAGTACTTC.

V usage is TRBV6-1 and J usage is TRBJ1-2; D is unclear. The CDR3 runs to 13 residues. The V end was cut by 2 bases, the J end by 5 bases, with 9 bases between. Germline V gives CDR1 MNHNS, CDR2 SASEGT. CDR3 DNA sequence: TGTGCCAGCAGTGAATCCGAGTTTTATGGCTACACCTTC. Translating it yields CASSESEFYGYTF.

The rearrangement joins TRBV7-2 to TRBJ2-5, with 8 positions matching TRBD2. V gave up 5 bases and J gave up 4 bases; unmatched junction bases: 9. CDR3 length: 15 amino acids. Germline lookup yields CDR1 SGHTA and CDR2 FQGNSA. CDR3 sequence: CASSREAGVAETQYF. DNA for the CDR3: TGTGCCAGCAGCCGGGAAGCGGGAGTGGCAGAGACCCAGTACTTC. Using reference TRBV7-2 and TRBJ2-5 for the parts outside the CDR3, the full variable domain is GAGVSQSPSNKVTEKGKDVELRCDPISGHTALYWYRQSLGQGLEFLIYFQGNSAPDKSGLPSDRFSAERTGGSVSTLTIQRTQQEDSAVYLCASSREAGVAETQYFGPGTRLLVL.

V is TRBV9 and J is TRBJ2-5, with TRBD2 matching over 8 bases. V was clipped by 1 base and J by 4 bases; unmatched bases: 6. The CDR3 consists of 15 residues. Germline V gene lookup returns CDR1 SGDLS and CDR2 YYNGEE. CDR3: CASSVRSGSRETQYF. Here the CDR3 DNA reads TGTGCCAGCAGCGTACGGAGCGGGAGTAGAGAGACCCAGTACTTC.

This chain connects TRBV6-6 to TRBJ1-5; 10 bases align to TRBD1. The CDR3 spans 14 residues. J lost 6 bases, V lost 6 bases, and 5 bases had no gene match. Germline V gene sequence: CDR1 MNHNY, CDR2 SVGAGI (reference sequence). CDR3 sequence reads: CASRPTGGVQPQHF. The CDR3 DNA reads TGTGCCAGCAGACCGACAGGGGGCGTTCAGCCCCAGCATTTT.

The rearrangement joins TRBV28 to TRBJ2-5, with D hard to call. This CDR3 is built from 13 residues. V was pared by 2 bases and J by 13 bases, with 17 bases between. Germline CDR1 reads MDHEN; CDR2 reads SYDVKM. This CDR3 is CASSLVGVSETYF. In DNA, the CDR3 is TGTGCCAGCAGTTTAGTCGGTGTCTCTGAAACGTACTTC.

This CDR3 is CASSIRGSTDTQYF. CDR3 coding DNA: TGTGCCAGTAGTATCAGGGGTAGCACAGATACGCAGTATTTT. The chain employs TRBV19 and TRBJ2-3, with a weak D call TRBD1 (6 bases). The V gene's germline CDR1 is LNHDA and CDR2 SQIVND (reference sequence). The CDR3 spans 14 residues. V lost 3 bases and J 0 bases, leaving 7 bases between the germline ends.

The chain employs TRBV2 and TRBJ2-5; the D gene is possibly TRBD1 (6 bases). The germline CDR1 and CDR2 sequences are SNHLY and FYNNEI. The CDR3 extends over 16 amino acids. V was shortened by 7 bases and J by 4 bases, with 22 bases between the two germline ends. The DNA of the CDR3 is TGTGCCAGCACCGGTGGACAGCTAAGAGAGAGAGAGACCCAGTACTTC. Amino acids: CASTGGQLRERETQYF.

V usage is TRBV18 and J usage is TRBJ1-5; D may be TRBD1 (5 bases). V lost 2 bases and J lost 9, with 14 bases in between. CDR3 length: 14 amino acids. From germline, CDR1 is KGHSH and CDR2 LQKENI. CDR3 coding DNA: TGTGCCAGCTCACCAACAGCAGGGTCGTCGCCCCAGCATTTT. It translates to CASSPTAGSSPQHF. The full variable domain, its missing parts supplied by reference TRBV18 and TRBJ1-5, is NAGVMQNPRHLVRRRGQEARLRCSPMKGHSHVYWYRQLPEEGLKFMVYLQKENIIDESGMPKERFSAEFPKEGPSILRIQQVVRGDSAAYFCASSPTAGSSPQHFGDGTRLSIL.

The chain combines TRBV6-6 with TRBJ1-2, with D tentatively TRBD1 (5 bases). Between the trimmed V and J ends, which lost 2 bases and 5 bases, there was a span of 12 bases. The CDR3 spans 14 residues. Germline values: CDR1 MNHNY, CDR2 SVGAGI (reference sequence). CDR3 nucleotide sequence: TGTGCCAGCAGTTACAACCAGGGTTATTATGGCTACACCTTC. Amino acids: CASSYNQGYYGYTF.

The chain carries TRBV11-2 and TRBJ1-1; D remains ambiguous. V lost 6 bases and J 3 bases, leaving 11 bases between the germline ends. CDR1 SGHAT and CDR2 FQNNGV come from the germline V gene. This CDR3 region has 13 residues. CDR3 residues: CASSQNRDTEAFF. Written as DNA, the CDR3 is TGTGCCAGCAGTCAAAACCGGGACACTGAAGCTTTCTTT.

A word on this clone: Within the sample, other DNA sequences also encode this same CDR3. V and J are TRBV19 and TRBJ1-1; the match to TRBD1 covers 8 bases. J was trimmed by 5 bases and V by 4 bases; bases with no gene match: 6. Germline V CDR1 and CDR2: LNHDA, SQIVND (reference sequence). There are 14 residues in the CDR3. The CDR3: CASSNRGRDTEAFF. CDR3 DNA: TGTGCCAGTAGTAACAGGGGGAGAGATACTGAAGCTTTCTTT.

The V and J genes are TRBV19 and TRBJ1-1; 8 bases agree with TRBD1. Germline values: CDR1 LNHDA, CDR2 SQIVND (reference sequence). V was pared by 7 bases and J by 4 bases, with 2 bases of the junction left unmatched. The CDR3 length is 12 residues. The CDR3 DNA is TGTGCCAGTACCGGACAGGGCACTGAAGCTTTCTTT. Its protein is CASTGQGTEAFF. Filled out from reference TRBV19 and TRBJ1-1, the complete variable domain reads DGGITQSPKYLFRKEGQNVTLSCEQNLNHDAMYWYRQDPGQGLRLIYYSQIVNDFQKGDIAEGYSVSREKKESFPLTVTSAQKNPTAFYLCASTGQGTEAFFGQGTRLTVV.

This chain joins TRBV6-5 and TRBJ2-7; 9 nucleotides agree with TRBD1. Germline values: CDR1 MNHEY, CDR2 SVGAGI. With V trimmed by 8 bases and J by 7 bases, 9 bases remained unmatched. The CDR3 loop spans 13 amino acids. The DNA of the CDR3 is TGTGCCAGCGGGAACAGGGGGCTTGGGGAGCAGTACTTC. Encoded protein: CASGNRGLGEQYF.